This TCR beta chain was documented in a study of CD8 T cells in Susac syndrome. RNA in amounts of about 0.5 to 1 ug was reverse transcribed with random hexamers. An immunoSEQ multiplex PCR generated amplified TCR beta CDR3 products spanning 54 Vbeta and 13 Jbeta. One entry per CDR3 protein, called by TCRdb with MiXCR from the immunoSEQ multiplex PCR reads. This table has 100,000 to 150,000 distinct CDR3 sequences, less than 95% appearing once. V lost 5 bases, J lost 6 bases, and 10 bases stayed unmatched. From germline, CDR1 is SGHTA and CDR2 FQGTGA. The CDR3 extends over 14 amino acids. In its sample, this clonotype was seen once. The CD8+ and CD4+ T cells were negatively isolated, with the TEMRA cells enriched by FACS.

The chain is built from TRBV7-3 and TRBJ2-7; 7 bases agree with TRBD1. Sequences were obtained from CD4+ T cells from PBMCs. The source is a human donor in good health. Here the CDR3 reads CASSQDRYSGEQYF. The CDR3, as DNA: TGTGCCAGCAGCCAGGACAGGTATTCGGGCGAGCAGTACTTC.